The 2 T cell receptor beta chains below were found in one sample sequenced in a study of CD8 T cells in ankylosing spondylitis. TCRdb reprocessed the 5' RACE reads via MiXCR and lists one record per CDR3 protein. The sample comprises some 120,000 distinct CDR3 sequences, roughly an eighth of which are singletons, and around 3% rests with the top ten. The source material was blood, either unsorted or a sorted T cell fraction (not recorded which). All receptors derive from a female donor with ankylosing spondylitis or in good health (not recorded which).

The chain combines TRBV14 with TRBJ2-1, with TRBD2 matching over 11 bases. Trimming took 4 bases from V and 2 from J; bases not matched to a gene: 4. CDR3 size: 16 residues. The V gene's germline CDR1 is SGHDN and CDR2 FVKESK. The CDR3, as DNA: TGTGCCAGCAGCCCATTAGCGGGGGGGACCTACAATGAGCAGTTCTTC. It specifies CASSPLAGGTYNEQFF. The full variable domain, completed using reference TRBV14 and TRBJ2-1, is EAGVTQFPSHSVIEKGQTVTLRCDPISGHDNLYWYRRVMGKEIKFLLHFVKESKQDESGMPNNRFLAERTGGTYSTLKVQPAELEDSGVYFCASSPLAGGTYNEQFFGPGTRLTVL.

This clonotype was found many times. The chain couples TRBV28 to TRBJ2-1, with 14 bases aligning to TRBD2. The CDR3 length is 16 residues. CDR1 and CDR2 from the germline V gene are MDHEN and SYDVKM. With V trimmed by 6 bases and J by 0 bases, 1 base remained unmatched. The CDR3 sequence is CASRGLAGVSYNEQFF. The CDR3 DNA is TGTGCCAGCAGGGGACTAGCGGGGGTCTCCTACAATGAGCAGTTCTTC.